The next 23 T cell receptor beta chains were all read from a single sample in a study of kidney transplant recipient with SARS-CoV-2 infection. TCRdb reanalysed the reads using MiXCR and keeps one entry per CDR3 protein. The sample yields fewer than 250,000 distinct CDR3 sequences, less than 35% seen once. The starting material was a blood sample, obtained at baseline and on roughly day 120 from a kidney transplant recipient. These receptors were obtained from a male patient younger than 45 who had COVID-19 and was a kidney transplant recipient. Some T cells may trace back to the graft donor.

On this clonotype itself: A read error may be the cause here, since a much bigger clone is one base away. This sequence joins TRBV5-6 and TRBJ2-7; 8 nucleotides agree with TRBD2. Germline CDR1 SGHDT, CDR2 YYEEEE. This CDR3 region has 14 residues. The chain's CDR3 is CAGSLIGLAYEQYF. As DNA, the CDR3 is TGTGCCGGCAGCTTAATTGGACTAGCTTACGAGCAGTACTTC.

This clonotype was seen repeatedly, ten times or more. J is TRBJ2-1 and V is TRBV12-3 or TRBV12-4, with D tentatively TRBD2 (6 bases). The CDR3 is 15 residues long. Trimming shortened V by 6 bases and J by 6 bases, and 18 bases separated the two germline ends. The DNA of the CDR3 is TGTGCCAGCAGCCCCGCGGGGTTTACGGTCAATGAGCAGTTCTTC. Amino acid sequence: CASSPAGFTVNEQFF.

Points on this clonotype: This sequence may be a read error, since a much larger clone differs from it by one base. The chain combines TRBV3-2 with TRBJ2-7. TRBV3-2 is labeled a pseudogene. The CDR3 is 13 amino acids. The CDR3 nucleotides read TGTGCCAGCAGCCAAATGAGGAGCTACGAGCAGTACTTC. This codes for CASSQMRSYEQYF.

Notes on this clonotype: This may come from a read error, since a much larger clone is one base off. The chain links TRBV11-2 to TRBJ1-6, with unresolved D. This CDR3 has 14 residues. Germline V gene data show CDR1 as SGHAT and CDR2 as FQNNGV. CDR3 in DNA: TGTGCCATCAGCTTGGAGCCCTATAATTCACCCCTCCACTTT. Encoded protein: CAISLEPYNSPLHF.

This clonotype was picked up many times. The rearrangement joins TRBV4-3 to TRBJ1-2; no firm D call. The germline V gene encodes CDR1 LGHNA and CDR2 YSLEER. The CDR3 has 16 amino acids. V lost 1 base, J lost 0 bases, and 12 bases lay in between. CDR3 sequence (DNA): TGCGCCAGCAGCCAAGTGAGGGCAGTCACTAACTATGGCTACACCTTC. It translates to CASSQVRAVTNYGYTF.

The V call is TRBV5-1, the J call TRBJ1-2; D is undetermined. The CDR3 consists of 16 residues. The germline CDR1 and CDR2 sequences are SGHRS and YFSETQ. Between the trimmed V and J ends, which lost 6 bases and 4 bases, there was a span of 22 bases. The DNA of the CDR3 is TGCGCCAGCAAGGATAGATCGGTTCAAAAGACCTATGGCTACACCTTC. Protein sequence: CASKDRSVQKTYGYTF.

This clonotype was found many times. The rearrangement uses TRBV9 and TRBJ1-1, with 10 bases matching TRBD1. CDR3 length: 14 residues. With V trimmed by 4 bases and J by 5 bases, 5 bases remained unmatched. Germline assignment: CDR1 SGDLS and CDR2 YYNGEE. CDR3 coding DNA: TGTGCCAGCAGCTTAAGGACAGGGGGGACTGAAGCTTTCTTT. It yields the protein CASSLRTGGTEAFF.

This clonotype has at least ten counts. The chain couples TRBV6-5 to TRBJ2-7, with a possible D match to TRBD1 (6 bases). The CDR3 is made up of 15 amino acids. V was trimmed by 6 bases and J by 2 bases, leaving 17 bases between them. Per the germline V gene, CDR1 is MNHEY and CDR2 is SVGAGI. The CDR3 nucleotides read TGTGCCAGCAGAAGGACAGTCGGAACGGCCTACGAGCAGTACGTC. Residues: CASRRTVGTAYEQYV.

This clonotype was counted many times. The V call is TRBV5-6, the J call TRBJ1-3; the D gene is possibly TRBD1 (5 bases). Germline loops: CDR1 SGHDT, CDR2 YYEEEE. The length of the CDR3 is 15 residues. The ends were cut back, 4 bases at V and 4 bases at J, with 15 bases in the middle. CDR3 sequence reads: CASSVAGAGGNTIYF. CDR3 nucleotide sequence: TGTGCCAGCAGCGTTGCTGGGGCCGGGGGAAACACCATATATTTT.

The table lists this clonotype with a few counts. The gene calls are TRBV3-1 and TRBJ1-1; no clear D gene. The CDR3 is 17 amino acids. The germline V gene encodes CDR1 LGHDT and CDR2 YNNKEL (reference sequence). Trimming took off 5 bases at V and 4 bases at J, with 23 bases between the two ends. The CDR3: CASSDMNLISIRTEAFF. Written as DNA, the CDR3 is TGTGCCAGCAGCGACATGAATCTCATTTCAATTCGCACTGAAGCTTTCTTT.

This clonotype appeared many times. The J gene is TRBJ2-5, the V gene TRBV20-1, with D unclear. Trimming cost V 7 bases and J 2 bases, with 11 bases left between them. The germline gives CDR1 DFQATT, CDR2 SNEGSKA (reference sequence). CDR3 size: 12 residues. The CDR3 nucleotides read TGCAGTGTCCCGAAGGCACAAGAGACCCAGTACTTC. Translated, it gives CSVPKAQETQYF.

This clonotype was recorded a few times. The gene calls are TRBV20-1 and TRBJ2-7, with TRBD2 identical over 10 bases. The trim removed 6 bases at V and 6 bases at J, leaving 14 bases unmatched. This CDR3 contains 15 residues. From germline, CDR1 is DFQATT and CDR2 SNEGSKA (reference sequence). The CDR3 nucleotides are TGCAGTGCCAAGGATAGTCTAGCGGGAGTTCGCGAGCAGTACTTC. Protein sequence: CSAKDSLAGVREQYF.

In the case of this clonotype: A much larger clone is a single base away; this may be a read error. V usage is TRBV2 and J usage is TRBJ2-7; 12 bases are a match to TRBD2. There are 15 residues in the CDR3. CDR1 is SNHLY, CDR2 FYNNEI, per germline. V lost 6 bases, J lost 4 bases, and 7 bases stayed unmatched. CDR3 in DNA: TGTGCCAGCAGGGCGAGACTAGCGGGAGCTTACGAGCAGTACTTC. Protein sequence: CASRARLAGAYEQYF.

There are a few counts of this clonotype. This chain connects TRBV10-1 to TRBJ1-2; the D is unclear. The CDR3 runs 17 residues. V lost 4 bases and J 4 bases, leaving 22 bases between the germline ends. The V gene's germline CDR1 is WNHNN and CDR2 SYGVQD (reference sequence). This CDR3 is CASSAELRSRKTYGYTF. Here the CDR3 DNA reads TGCGCCAGCAGTGCTGAGTTAAGATCGCGAAAGACCTATGGCTACACCTTC.

This clonotype showed up just a few times. The rearrangement uses TRBV4-3 and TRBJ1-2; D call uncertain. The V end was cut by 5 bases, the J end by 4 bases, with 23 bases between. The CDR3 has 17 residues. The germline V gene has CDR1 LGHNA and CDR2 YSLEER. The CDR3 sequence is CASSSSRGRRKTYGYTF. The CDR3 DNA follows: TGCGCCAGCAGCAGTTCAAGAGGACGTCGAAAGACCTATGGCTACACCTTC.

This clonotype has a count of ten or more. J is TRBJ1-2 and V is TRBV6-2 or TRBV6-3, with TRBD1 identical over 7 bases. CDR3 length: 15 residues. From germline, CDR1 is MNHEY and CDR2 SVGEGT. V was clipped by 0 bases and J by 3 bases; unmatched bases: 4. The CDR3 loop reads CASSYSTGYDYGYTF. Here the CDR3 DNA reads TGTGCCAGCAGTTACTCGACAGGGTATGACTATGGCTACACCTTC.

This clonotype was observed at least ten times. This chain links TRBV7-3 with TRBJ1-1; 7 nucleotides agree with TRBD1. The germline CDR1 and CDR2 sequences are SGHTA and FQGTGA. J was trimmed by 7 bases and V by 2 bases; bases with no gene match: 4. The CDR3 consists of 13 residues. The CDR3 reads CASSLYRGSEAFF. The CDR3 bases are TGTGCCAGCAGCTTATACAGGGGAAGTGAAGCTTTCTTT.

This clonotype was picked up many times. The DNA for the CDR3 is TGTGCCAGCAGTTACGGTGGGGGGGGGCCAACAGATACGCAGTATTTT. Encoded protein: CASSYGGGGPTDTQYF. This chain connects TRBV6-6 to TRBJ2-3, with D perhaps TRBD2 (7 bases). Trimming took off 2 bases at V and 3 bases at J, with 15 bases between the two ends. The CDR3 has 16 residues. Germline V gene sequence: CDR1 MNHNY, CDR2 SVGAGI (reference sequence).

The count of this clonotype is one. With a much larger clone just one base away, this may be a read error. V usage is TRBV7-3 and J usage is TRBJ2-1; 10 bases fit TRBD2. Germline V gene data show CDR1 as SGHTA and CDR2 as FQGTGA. This CDR3 has 16 residues. CDR3 bases: TGTGCCAGCGGCTTAGGGCTAGCGGGGGCCTACAATGAGCAGTTCTTC. Translating gives CASGLGLAGAYNEQFF.

This clonotype appeared many times. This chain joins TRBV28 and TRBJ2-7; 9 nucleotides line up with TRBD2. The ends lost 5 bases at V and 7 bases at J; junction bases unmatched: 15. CDR3 size: 16 residues. Germline CDR1 reads MDHEN; CDR2 reads SYDVKM. As DNA, the CDR3 is TGTGCCAGCAGTACTCCCGCGGGAGGGCCCTTTAGGGAGCAGTACTTC. Translation: CASSTPAGGPFREQYF.

This clonotype was seen many times. The CDR3, as DNA: TGTGCCAGCAGTGAAGCGCTTGGGCGGCTTGAGCAGTTCTTC. Translation: CASSEALGRLEQFF. This chain links TRBV2 with TRBJ2-1; D not resolved. Trimming removed 0 bases from V and 9 bases from J, with 12 bases in between. Germline lookup yields CDR1 SNHLY and CDR2 FYNNEI. The CDR3 is 14 residues long.

Of note for this clonotype: This sequence may be a read error, since a much larger clone differs from it by one base. The chain is built from TRBV12-3 or TRBV12-4 and TRBJ2-1; TRBD1 matches 7 bases. Trimming took 5 bases from V and 10 from J; bases not matched to a gene: 5. The CDR3 covers 12 residues. The CDR3 region is CASSPGRGEQFF. CDR3 DNA: TGTGCCAGCAGTCCGGGCAGGGGGGAGCAGTTCTTC.

V gene TRBV19 combines with J gene TRBJ2-6; TRBD1 matches 11 bases. CDR1 is LNHDA, CDR2 SQIVND, per germline (reference sequence). The J segment lost 3 bases and the V segment lost 3 bases, leaving 7 bases of the junction unmatched. The CDR3 covers 18 residues. The chain's CDR3 is CASSILWTGGFGANVLTF. The CDR3 DNA follows: TGTGCCAGTAGTATCCTGTGGACAGGGGGCTTTGGGGCCAACGTCCTGACTTTC.